A selection of T cell receptor beta chains follows, all from one sample in a study of blood T cells in healthy people across ages. TCRdb used MiXCR to reprocess the 5' RACE reads, holding one entry per CDR3 protein. This sample carries about 650,000 distinct CDR3 sequences, 52% of them seen once, and the ten largest clones take roughly 13%. Sequencing was performed on blood. These receptors were collected from a woman older than 75 in good health. The CDR3 runs from the conserved cysteine through the conserved F or W. D genes are given only for firm matches. Rows may omit the clone size; those that give it use once, few, many or a size class.

clone_size	v_call	j_call	d_call	cdr3_nt	cdr3_aa
-	TRBV18	TRBJ2-5	TRBD1	TGTGCCAGCTTTGATGGGACAGGGGGAGAGACCCAGTACTTC	CASFDGTGGETQYF
-	TRBV6-1	TRBJ1-5	-	TGTGCCAGCAGTGAAAACGAGGCCGACGCGATCCAGCCCCAGCATTTT	CASSENEADAIQPQHF
few	TRBV6-6	TRBJ1-1	-	TGTGCCAGCAGCCCACAGGGCCGTACAAACACTGAAGCTTTCTTT	CASSPQGRTNTEAFF
few	TRBV7-2	TRBJ2-3	TRBD1	TGTGCCAGCAGCTTTCGGGGACAGGGAACAGATACGCAGTATTTT	CASSFRGQGTDTQYF
-	TRBV28	TRBJ2-5	-	TGTGCCAGCAGTTTATACGACCACTCTCCAGAGACCCAGTACTTC	CASSLYDHSPETQYF
many	TRBV6-6	TRBJ2-6	-	TGTGCCAGCCAGACGGCTGGCTTTGGGGCCAACGTCCTGACTTTC	CASQTAGFGANVLTF
few	TRBV20-1	TRBJ2-5	-	TGCAGTGCTAGAACCGTTTCCGGGGGAGAGACCCAGTACTTC	CSARTVSGGETQYF
few	TRBV5-1	TRBJ1-1	TRBD1	TGCGCCAGCAGCACGGGACAGATTCATGGTGAAGCTTTCTTT	CASSTGQIHGEAFF
-	TRBV12-3/TRBV12-4	TRBJ2-1	-	TGTGCCAGCAGTTCGGGATGTGAGCAGTTCTTC	CASSSGCEQFF
many	TRBV12-3/TRBV12-4	TRBJ2-7	TRBD2	TGTGCCAGCAGTATTAGCGGGAGGGGAATCTCGATCGAGCAGTACTTC	CASSISGRGISIEQYF
many	TRBV5-1	TRBJ2-1	-	TGCGCCACTACACTCTACTCCGGAGCCTCCTACAATGAGCAGTTCTTC	CATTLYSGASYNEQFF
-	TRBV28	TRBJ2-5	-	TGTGCCAGCGAAGGAAGCCAAGAGACCCAGTACTTC	CASEGSQETQYF
few	TRBV21-1	TRBJ1-5	-	TGTGCCAGCAGCAAACGGCGTAGTCAGCCCCAGCATTTT	CASSKRRSQPQHF
-	TRBV5-1	TRBJ2-5	TRBD2	TGCGCCAACAGCTTGCAAGCGGGAGGGCCCCATGAGCAGTACTTC	CANSLQAGGPHEQYF
-	TRBV3-1	TRBJ1-1	-	TGTGCCAGCAGCCAAGCCGACAGGAACACTGAAGCTTTCTTT	CASSQADRNTEAFF
-	TRBV20-1	TRBJ1-1	-	TGCAGTGCTCCTGGGAGGGGAACCCTTATGAACACTGAAGCTTTCTTT	CSAPGRGTLMNTEAFF
many	TRBV20-1	TRBJ2-5	TRBD2	TGCAGTGCTACGGGACTAGCCTGGTACCAAGAGACCCAGTACTTC	CSATGLAWYQETQYF
-	TRBV3-1	TRBJ2-7	-	TGTGCCAGCACCCCTAAGGCGTCCCAGGGAGGATTGGGCGAGCAGTACTTC	CASTPKASQGGLGEQYF
-	TRBV20-1	TRBJ2-1	-	TGCAGTGCTGGAGCCCCGCTTGGCGGGGCTGAGCAGTTCTTC	CSAGAPLGGAEQFF
-	TRBV5-1	TRBJ2-1	TRBD2	TGCGCCAGCAGCTTGTCTAATTGGGGAGGGAATGAGCAGTTCTTC	CASSLSNWGGNEQFF
few	TRBV20-1	TRBJ2-1	TRBD2	TGCAGTGCTAGAGATAAAGCGGGAGGGCTTTACAATGAGCAGTTCTTC	CSARDKAGGLYNEQFF
-	TRBV11-2	TRBJ1-2	-	TGTGCCAGCAGCGGTTCCGAGAACTGTGGCTACACCTTC	CASSGSENCGYTF
once	TRBV29-1	TRBJ2-6	-	TGCAGCGTTGAGATAGGTCAGGGGATCTCTGGGGCAAACGTCCTGACTTTC	CSVEIGQGISGANVLTF
-	TRBV29-1	TRBJ1-1	-	TGCAGCGTTGAAATACGTGTGGGGAACACTGAAGCTTTCTTT	CSVEIRVGNTEAFF
many	TRBV6-6	TRBJ2-3	-	TGTGCCAGCAGAACAATCCTCACAGAGGCGGGATCACATACGCAGTATTTT	CASRTILTEAGSHTQYF
-	TRBV7-9	TRBJ2-5	-	TGTGCCAGCAGTCCCGTAGGGGTAGCCTTCGGAGAGACCCAGTACTTC	CASSPVGVAFGETQYF
once	TRBV20-1	TRBJ2-1	-	TGCAGTGCAAAAAGTGTGGGGATTTCGAACAATGAGCAGTTCTTC	CSAKSVGISNNEQFF
-	TRBV10-3	TRBJ2-7	-	TGTGCCATCAGTGAGTTGGCCACCTACGAGCAGTACTTC	CAISELATYEQYF
many	TRBV11-2	TRBJ2-5	-	TGTGCCAGCAGCCGAGCAGAGACCCAGTACTTC	CASSRAETQYF
-	TRBV28	TRBJ2-7	-	TGTGCCAGCAGTAAGTACGAGCAGTACTTC	CASSKYEQYF
-	TRBV4-3	TRBJ2-5	TRBD1	TGCGCCAGCAGCGACCGACAGGGAGAGACCCAGTACTTC	CASSDRQGETQYF
-	TRBV27	TRBJ2-5	TRBD2	TGTGCCAGCAGTTTACAGACTAGCGCAACCTTCCAGTACTTC	CASSLQTSATFQYF
few	TRBV20-1	TRBJ2-2	-	TGCAGTGCTAGAGATGGGCTCAGGGGAGGGACCGGGGAGCTGTTTTTT	CSARDGLRGGTGELFF
-	TRBV7-9	TRBJ2-5	-	TGTGCCAGCAGCTCTTACGGACAGTCTCAAGAGACCCAGTACTTC	CASSSYGQSQETQYF
-	TRBV27	TRBJ1-5	-	TGTGCCAGCAGTTACGGCGACGCTGGCTTGGGGCCCCAGCATTTT	CASSYGDAGLGPQHF
-	TRBV12-3/TRBV12-4	TRBJ1-6	-	TGTGCCAGCAGCCCCGGGACAATAGCACCCCTCCACTTT	CASSPGTIAPLHF
-	TRBV11-2	TRBJ2-7	TRBD1	TGTGCCAGCAGCCGAGGGGGCTCCCTCATCGAGCAGTACTTC	CASSRGGSLIEQYF
many	TRBV5-1	TRBJ2-7	-	TGCGCCAGCAGCTTGACGGACAGCTACGAGCAGTACTTC	CASSLTDSYEQYF
-	TRBV27	TRBJ2-3	TRBD2	TGTGCCAGCAGCCCAGCGGGAATTAGCACAGATACGCAGTATTTT	CASSPAGISTDTQYF
-	TRBV9	TRBJ1-2	TRBD1	TGTGCCAGCAGCGTTGGGACAGGGGGCGCGAATGGCTACACCTTC	CASSVGTGGANGYTF
-	TRBV5-6	TRBJ2-7	-	TGTGCCAGCAGCTTACATTGGGGAACCGAGCAGTACTTC	CASSLHWGTEQYF
many	TRBV10-3	TRBJ2-7	TRBD1	TGTGCCATCAGCCCCTCAAGGGGACAGAACTACGAGCAGTACTTC	CAISPSRGQNYEQYF
-	TRBV5-1	TRBJ1-4	-	TGCGCCAGCAGCTTGATCGGGACCTTCGCTAATGAAAAACTGTTTTTT	CASSLIGTFANEKLFF
-	TRBV12-3/TRBV12-4	TRBJ2-2	-	TGTGCCAGCGCAGACTGGGGTATCGGGGAGCTGTTTTTT	CASADWGIGELFF
-	TRBV7-3	TRBJ2-1	TRBD2	TGTGCCAGCAGCTCCCCACTAGCGGGGGCGGGGGAGCAGTTCTTC	CASSSPLAGAGEQFF
-	TRBV29-1	TRBJ1-6	-	TGCAGCGTGACCCAGGGGCAGACCCTCCACTTT	CSVTQGQTLHF
-	TRBV5-5	TRBJ2-7	TRBD2	TGTGCCAGCAGCTTGGTACTAGCGGGTGTTGGGTACGAGCAGTACTTC	CASSLVLAGVGYEQYF
-	TRBV29-1	TRBJ2-5	TRBD1	TGCAGCGCAGGGGGATACCAAGAGACCCAGTACTTC	CSAGGYQETQYF
few	TRBV6-6	TRBJ2-1	TRBD2	TGTGCCAGCAGTTACGGCACTAGCGAGGGTGAGCAGTTCTTC	CASSYGTSEGEQFF
-	TRBV12-3/TRBV12-4	TRBJ2-2	-	TGTGCCAGCAGTGCAGGGTTTCCCGGGGAGCTGTTTTTT	CASSAGFPGELFF
many	TRBV5-1	TRBJ2-3	-	TGCGCCAGCAGAAGGGCGGGCCAGGACACAGATACGCAGTATTTT	CASRRAGQDTDTQYF
few	TRBV28	TRBJ2-5	TRBD1	TGTGCCAGCAGAATTGGGACAGGGTGGACCCAGTACTTC	CASRIGTGWTQYF
many	TRBV3-1	TRBJ2-7	-	TGTGCCAGCAGCCAGGGATTCGAGCAGTACTTC	CASSQGFEQYF
-	TRBV4-3	TRBJ2-7	-	TGCGCCAGCAGCGAGACCGAGGGTGCAGCCTACGAGCAGTACTTC	CASSETEGAAYEQYF
few	TRBV5-5	TRBJ1-1	-	TGTGCCAGCAGCTCCTGGGGTGAAGCTTTCTTT	CASSSWGEAFF
-	TRBV5-6	TRBJ2-1	-	TGTGCCAGCAGCTTGAGGACAGACTACAATGAGCAGTTCTTC	CASSLRTDYNEQFF